One sample yielded the 29 T cell receptor beta chains listed below, sequenced in a study of brain T cells in children with intractable seizures. This table comes from immunoSEQ multiplex PCR, and its TCRdb copy is limited to in-frame clones, with some not included. The top ten hold 5.5% to 6% of the sample, which has about 340,000 clones, 93% seen once. Regarding time point: blood from clinic visit 5 months post-surgery; TSC patient then seizure free. This material consisted of peripheral blood, taken roughly 5 months after surgery. All receptors come from a boy younger than two with tuberous sclerosis and intractable seizures.

This chain links TRBV9 with TRBJ2-3; D gene unclear. The CDR3 runs to 16 residues. Germline lookup yields CDR1 SGDLS and CDR2 YYNGEE. The V end was cut by 2 bases, the J end by 0 bases, with 13 bases between. This chain's CDR3 is CASSVPRTASTDTQYF. CDR3 sequence (DNA): TGTGCCAGCAGCGTTCCGCGTACGGCTAGCACAGATACGCAGTATTTT. The full variable domain, in which reference TRBV9 and TRBJ2-3 provide the parts outside the CDR3, is DSGVTQTPKHLITATGQRVTLRCSPRSGDLSVYWYQQSLDQGLQFLIQYYNGEERAKGNILERFSAQQFPDLHSELNLSSLELGDSALYFCASSVPRTASTDTQYFGPGTRLTVL.

V usage is TRBV13 and J usage is TRBJ1-1, with no clear D. Germline V gene sequence: CDR1 PRHDT, CDR2 FYEKMQ (reference sequence). The CDR3 is 14 amino acids. With 0 bases removed from V and 4 bases from J, the gap between germline ends came to 9 bases. The CDR3 reads CASSLGPSSTEAFF. The CDR3 bases are TGTGCCAGCAGCTTAGGGCCCAGTAGCACTGAAGCTTTCTTT.

This clone was counted between two and nine times. This chain connects TRBV5-1 to TRBJ2-7; D possibly uses TRBD1 or TRBD2 (6 bases each). V was shortened by 4 bases and J by 4 bases, with 15 bases between the two germline ends. There are 14 residues in the CDR3. CDR1 SGHRS and CDR2 YFSETQ come from the germline V gene. CDR3 DNA sequence: TGCGCCAGCAGCCTCGGGGGCTCCTTTTACGAGCAGTACTTC. Its protein is CASSLGGSFYEQYF.

The V call is TRBV18, the J call TRBJ2-1, with TRBD2 matching over 11 bases. Germline CDR1 reads KGHSH; CDR2 reads LQKENI. V was pared by 4 bases and J by 9 bases, with 8 bases of the junction left unmatched. The CDR3 extends over 15 amino acids. The CDR3 nucleotides read TGTGCCAGCTCACTAACTAGCGGGAGTAACATTGAGCAGTTCTTC. Translation gives CASSLTSGSNIEQFF.

The rearrangement uses TRBV6-6 and TRBJ2-3; 9 bases map to TRBD2. V lost 2 bases, J lost 2 bases, and 5 bases stayed unmatched. Germline V gene data show CDR1 as MNHNY and CDR2 as SVGAGI (reference sequence). This CDR3 contains 16 residues. The CDR3 spells CASSYGTSTDTDTQYF. The CDR3 DNA sequence: TGTGCCAGCAGTTACGGGACTAGCACTGACACAGATACGCAGTATTTT.

V and J are TRBV15 and TRBJ1-3; D is uncertain. The V gene's germline CDR1 is LNHNV and CDR2 YYDKDF (reference sequence). Between the trimmed V and J ends, which lost 0 bases and 1 base, there was a span of 1 base. This CDR3 spans 13 amino acids. The CDR3 loop is CATSRDSGNTIYF. In DNA form, the CDR3 reads TGTGCCACCAGCAGAGATTCTGGAAACACCATATATTTT.

V gene TRBV1 combines with J gene TRBJ2-3; the table's D call, TRBD2, was not checked against the DNA. TRBV1 is an annotated pseudogene. This CDR3 is 15 amino acids long. CDR3 nucleotides: TGCACCAGCAGCCAGACTAGCGGTAGCACAGATACGCAGTATTTT. Its translation is CTSSQTSGSTDTQYF.

The gene calls are TRBV6-1 and TRBJ2-3, with 8 bases aligning to TRBD2. The V segment lost 4 bases and the J segment 1 base; nucleotides outside the gene matches: 1. The CDR3 runs to 14 residues. The germline V gene encodes CDR1 MNHNS and CDR2 SASEGT. In DNA form, the CDR3 reads TGTGCCAGCAGTGGAGCGGGGGGCACAGATACGCAGTATTTT. Translated: CASSGAGGTDTQYF.

The J gene is TRBJ2-6, the V gene TRBV5-1; no clear D. The germline V and J ends were trimmed by 1 base and 0 bases, with 8 bases remaining between them. The CDR3 contains 16 residues. Germline V gives CDR1 SGHRS, CDR2 YFSETQ. The CDR3 region is CASSLISLSGANVLTF. CDR3 DNA sequence: TGCGCCAGCAGCTTGATAAGCCTCTCTGGGGCCAACGTCCTGACTTTC.

The chain employs TRBV14 and TRBJ2-3, with 10 positions matching TRBD1. CDR1 SGHDN and CDR2 FVKESK come from the germline V gene. The CDR3 runs 15 residues. Trimming took 0 bases from V and 10 from J; bases not matched to a gene: 7. This CDR3 reads CASSQETGGLSPQYF. The CDR3 DNA reads TGTGCCAGCAGCCAAGAGACAGGGGGCCTCTCTCCGCAGTATTTT. Supplemented by reference TRBV14 and TRBJ2-3, the full variable domain reads EAGVTQFPSHSVIEKGQTVTLRCDPISGHDNLYWYRRVMGKEIKFLLHFVKESKQDESGMPNNRFLAERTGGTYSTLKVQPAELEDSGVYFCASSQETGGLSPQYFGPGTRLTVL.

J is TRBJ2-7 and V is TRBV5-1, with 7 positions matching TRBD2. This CDR3 contains 13 residues. Trimming took 4 bases from V and 2 from J; bases not matched to a gene: 3. Germline V gene sequence: CDR1 SGHRS, CDR2 YFSETQ. The CDR3 here is CASSGTTAYEQYF. CDR3 sequence (DNA): TGCGCCAGCAGCGGGACTACAGCCTACGAGCAGTACTTC. Together with reference TRBV5-1 and TRBJ2-7, the CDR3 gives the full variable domain: KAGVTQTPRYLIKTRGQQVTLSCSPISGHRSVSWYQQTPGQGLQFLFEYFSETQRNKGNFPGRFSGRQFSNSRSEMNVSTLELGDSALYLCASSGTTAYEQYFGPGTRLTVT.

The J gene is TRBJ1-5, the V gene TRBV7-8, with 7 bases aligning to TRBD1. Trimming cost V 1 base and J 7 bases; bases outside gene matches: 4. CDR1 SGHVS and CDR2 FQNEAQ come from the germline V gene. The CDR3 spans 14 residues. This CDR3 reads CASSLVTGRQPQHF. The CDR3 nucleotides read TGTGCCAGCAGCTTAGTGACAGGGAGACAGCCCCAGCATTTT.

The chain couples TRBV6-1 to TRBJ2-3; D is possibly TRBD2 (6 bases). The CDR3 runs 17 residues. The V gene lost 2 bases and the J gene lost 1 base, with 16 bases spanning the gap. The germline V gene encodes CDR1 MNHNS and CDR2 SASEGT. The CDR3, as DNA: TGTGCCAGCAGTGAAAACCCTCTAGCGATGGGCACAGATACGCAGTATTTT. Protein product: CASSENPLAMGTDTQYF.

This clone is a singleton in its sample. This rearrangement joins TRBV6-2 or TRBV6-3 to TRBJ2-3; 7 nucleotides line up with TRBD2. The CDR3 runs to 15 residues. Per germline, CDR1 MNHEY and CDR2 SVGEGT. V shed 6 bases and J 1 base; nucleotides not matched to a gene: 7. The CDR3 DNA reads TGTGCCAGCAGCCGCGGGAGACACGGCACAGATACGCAGTATTTT. Amino acids: CASSRGRHGTDTQYF.

The chain combines TRBV19 with TRBJ1-5; 8 positions agree with TRBD1. CDR1 and CDR2 from the germline V gene are LNHDA and SQIVND (reference sequence). The CDR3 consists of 14 residues. V gave up 6 bases and J gave up 5 bases; unmatched junction bases: 6. The CDR3 region is CASSPDREDQPQHF. In DNA form, the CDR3 reads TGTGCCAGTAGCCCGGACAGGGAGGATCAGCCCCAGCATTTT.

V and J are TRBV23-1 and TRBJ2-7, with 7 bases identical to TRBD1. TRBV23-1 is classed as an ORF, of uncertain function. With V trimmed by 1 base and J by 2 bases, 5 bases remained unmatched. This CDR3 has 15 amino acids. The chain's CDR3 is CASSQFKGATYEQYF. The CDR3 DNA is TGCGCCAGCAGTCAATTTAAGGGGGCAACCTACGAGCAGTACTTC.

The chain recombines TRBV5-6 with TRBJ2-7, with TRBD1 matching 10 bases. The J segment lost 2 bases and the V segment lost 3 bases, leaving 5 bases of the junction unmatched. The germline V gene has CDR1 SGHDT and CDR2 YYEEEE. The CDR3 sequence is 15 residues long. The CDR3 sequence: CASSSGTGDPYEQYF. CDR3 sequence (DNA): TGTGCCAGCAGCTCAGGGACAGGGGACCCCTACGAGCAGTACTTC. The whole variable domain, remainder taken from reference TRBV5-6 and TRBJ2-7, is DAGVTQSPTHLIKTRGQQVTLRCSPKSGHDTVSWYQQALGQGPQFIFQYYEEEERQRGNFPDRFSGHQFPNYSSELNVNALLLGDSALYLCASSSGTGDPYEQYFGPGTRLTVT.

J is TRBJ1-1 and V is TRBV4-2; 11 positions agree with TRBD1. The germline V gene encodes CDR1 LGHNA and CDR2 YNFKEQ. The V segment lost 2 bases and the J segment 10 bases; nucleotides outside the gene matches: 6. The CDR3 is 14 amino acids. The CDR3 loop reads CASSQSDRGRGAFF. In nucleotides, the CDR3 is TGTGCCAGCAGCCAATCGGACAGGGGGCGCGGAGCTTTCTTT.

The rearrangement joins TRBV10-2 to TRBJ2-7, with a possible D match to TRBD1 (6 bases). Deletions cut 9 bases from V and 2 bases from J, with 14 bases between. This CDR3 spans 13 amino acids. Germline V gene lookup returns CDR1 WSHSY and CDR2 SAAADI. The CDR3 bases are TGCGCCAGTTCGGGACACCCCACCTACGAGCAGTACTTC. It yields the protein CASSGHPTYEQYF.

The gene calls are TRBV3-1 (or the pseudogene TRBV3-2) and TRBJ1-2; D possibly corresponds to TRBD1 (5 bases). CDR3 size: 17 residues. V was cut by 3 bases and J by 2 bases, with 19 bases left in between. In germline, CDR1 is LGHDT, CDR2 YNNKEL (reference sequence). The CDR3 nucleotides read TGTGCCAGCAGCCAGAAGTTTTTGGCAGGGCAAAACTATGGCTACACCTTC. Its protein product is CASSQKFLAGQNYGYTF.

V is TRBV19 and J is TRBJ2-3; TRBD1 might be the D (5 bases). There are 13 residues in the CDR3. From germline, CDR1 is LNHDA and CDR2 SQIVND (reference sequence). Trimming removed 3 bases from V and 4 bases from J, with 8 bases in between. In DNA, the CDR3 is TGTGCCAGTAGTATTAGGGGCCCAGATACGCAGTATTTT. Translation gives CASSIRGPDTQYF.

This chain joins TRBV5-6 and TRBJ1-5, with a possible D match to TRBD1 (5 bases). Trimming removed 0 bases from V and 5 bases from J, with 6 bases in between. The CDR3 spans 13 residues. The V gene's germline CDR1 is SGHDT and CDR2 YYEEEE. DNA of the CDR3: TGTGCCAGCAGCTTGGCACAGGATCAGCCCCAGCATTTT. Amino acid sequence: CASSLAQDQPQHF.

In the case of this clone: A read error may account for a junction end that differs from germline. The chain is built from TRBV5-6 and TRBJ1-1; the D gene is possibly TRBD1 (5 bases). There are 16 residues in the CDR3. Per germline, CDR1 SGHDT and CDR2 YYEEEE. CDR3 loop: CASSLRVITTRWGLSF. The CDR3 coding sequence is TGTGCCAGCAGCTTGAGGGTCATCACGACGCGGTGGGGCTTGAGCTTT.

This clone has more than one count but fewer than ten. One junction end disagrees with the germline gene, perhaps due to a read error. V gene TRBV2 combines with J gene TRBJ1-1; D unclear. Germline lookup yields CDR1 SNHLY and CDR2 FYNNEI. The CDR3 is 13 amino acids. The CDR3 DNA reads as TGTGCCAGCCGTGACTCGAGAGGAACTGAAGCTTTCTTT. It is translated as CASRDSRGTEAFF.

V usage is TRBV9 and J usage is TRBJ2-5; D possibly corresponds to TRBD2 (6 bases). The CDR3 is 12 amino acids. Germline assignment: CDR1 SGDLS and CDR2 YYNGEE. Trimming took off 4 bases at V and 5 bases at J, with 9 bases between the two ends. Written as DNA, the CDR3 is TGTGCCAGCAGCTCCCGGGGGGAGACCCAGTACTTC. Its protein product is CASSSRGETQYF. The entire variable domain, with the rest obtained from reference TRBV9 and TRBJ2-5, is as follows: DSGVTQTPKHLITATGQRVTLRCSPRSGDLSVYWYQQSLDQGLQFLIQYYNGEERAKGNILERFSAQQFPDLHSELNLSSLELGDSALYFCASSSRGETQYFGPGTRLLVL.

This sequence joins TRBV18 and TRBJ2-5; D remains unclear. CDR1 is KGHSH, CDR2 LQKENI, per germline. The CDR3 is 14 residues long. Between the trimmed V and J ends, which lost 3 bases and 5 bases, there was a span of 13 bases. CDR3 in amino acids: CASSPGLAGETQYF. CDR3 DNA sequence: TGTGCCAGCTCACCCGGTTTAGCCGGCGAGACCCAGTACTTC.

The chain is built from TRBV15 and TRBJ1-3, with no clear D. Germline values: CDR1 LNHNV, CDR2 YYDKDF (reference sequence). This CDR3 spans 14 amino acids. Trimming shortened V by 0 bases and J by 5 bases, and 8 bases separated the two germline ends. The CDR3 nucleotides are TGTGCCACCAGCAGAGAGGGCAGGAGAAACACCATATATTTT. Encoded protein: CATSREGRRNTIYF.

V usage is TRBV6-5 and J usage is TRBJ1-4, with D unclear. Germline lookup yields CDR1 MNHEY and CDR2 SVGAGI. The V gene lost 6 bases and the J gene lost 0 bases, with 8 bases spanning the gap. This CDR3 region has 14 residues. DNA for the CDR3: TGTGCCAGCAGCCTACAGCCAACTAATGAAAAACTGTTTTTT. This sequence encodes CASSLQPTNEKLFF.

The chain is built from TRBV4-1 and TRBJ1-2; D remains unclear. CDR1 is MGHRA and CDR2 is YSYEKL in the germline V gene. V was clipped by 1 base and J by 7 bases, with 16 bases between them. The CDR3 is 15 residues long. In DNA, the CDR3 is TGCGCCAGCAGCCAAGGCGCAGGACTCGTGTCTGGCTACACCTTC. This gives the protein CASSQGAGLVSGYTF.